The entry that follows covers one T cell receptor (beta chain) sequence. This CDR3 spans 19 amino acids. V lost 7 bases and J 0 bases, leaving 25 bases between the germline ends. Germline CDR1 LNHDA, CDR2 SQIVND (reference sequence). Clones were sequenced by immunoSEQ multiplex PCR, and TCRdb holds only the in-frame ones, with some missing. Of 130,000 or so clones in the sample, roughly 80% are singletons; the top ten hold over 15%. This sample stems from a study of blood T cell repertoires in COVID-19. The study drew participants aged about 18 to 89 years from around 24 US areas. Cohorts were assigned according to the clinical history that participants reported.

The receptor was isolated from a man aged 30-40 years who had recovered from COVID-19. This chain links TRBV19 with TRBJ1-5; TRBD1 is a possible D gene (6 bases). The sequenced sample consisted of PBMCs or T cells enriched from blood (not recorded which). This CDR3 reads CASTKQGMSGPLSNQPQHF. CDR3 nucleotides: TGTGCCAGTACCAAACAGGGTATGAGTGGTCCACTTAGCAATCAGCCCCAGCATTTT.